The source of this T cell receptor (beta chain) is a study of vaccination and CD4 T cells after COVID-19. This clonotype has only a few counts. Antigen specificity is unknown. An Oncomine TCR Beta short-read assay was used to sequence the DNA from cultured CD4+ T cells. Using its own MiXCR run on the PCR reads, TCRdb lists one record per CDR3 protein. The repertoire holds about 18,000 distinct CDR3 sequences, with about three fifths as singletons. Treatment meaning: roughly 11-day PBMC culture with coronavirus spike peptide pools or control peptides (ViraFEST assay). Germline V gene sequence: CDR1 DFQATT, CDR2 SNEGSKA (reference sequence). CDR3 length: 11 residues. V was cut by 4 bases and J by 5 bases, with 8 bases left in between.

The rearrangement uses TRBV20-1 and TRBJ1-2; the D is unclear. This clonotype was sampled from a human donor who had recovered from COVID-19. The sequenced sample was CD4+ T cells from blood, cultured in vitro. The CDR3 DNA is TGCAGTGCTACCCGGTTTTATGGCTACACCTTC. Translating it yields CSATRFYGYTF.